A single sample is the source of the 21 T cell receptor beta chains below, sequenced in a study of early T cells in non-severe SARS-CoV-2 infection. TCRdb independently ran MiXCR on the 5' RACE reads; one entry per CDR3 protein. The sample yields fewer than 100,000 distinct CDR3 sequences, less than 15% seen once. Material: whole blood. The source is an adult who was a healthcare worker with PCR-confirmed SARS-CoV-2 infection or an uninfected control (not recorded which).

This clonotype has at least ten counts. The chain combines TRBV5-1 with TRBJ1-1; 11 bases match TRBD1. V lost 7 bases and J lost 5; bases outside the gene matches: 7. This CDR3 is 14 amino acids long. Germline CDR1 reads SGHRS; CDR2 reads YFSETQ. The CDR3 protein is CASARDRGWTEAFF. Written as DNA, the CDR3 is TGCGCCAGCGCCCGGGACAGGGGGTGGACTGAAGCTTTCTTT.

This clonotype occurred a few times. The chain employs TRBV6-6 and TRBJ2-6; D possibly corresponds to TRBD1 (6 bases). Germline V CDR1 and CDR2: MNHNY, SVGAGI (reference sequence). The germline V and J ends were trimmed by 6 bases and 0 bases, with 15 bases remaining between them. The CDR3 totals 17 residues. This CDR3 is CASSPWDIFSGANVLTF. In DNA, the CDR3 is TGTGCCAGCAGCCCCTGGGACATCTTCTCTGGGGCCAACGTCCTGACTTTC.

The table lists this clonotype with many counts. The V gene is TRBV7-8, the J gene TRBJ2-7, with D perhaps TRBD2 (5 bases). The V end lost 5 bases, the J end lost 4 bases, and 15 bases lay between the germline ends. There are 14 residues in the CDR3. Germline CDR1 and CDR2: SGHVS and FQNEAQ. The CDR3 sequence is CASSRRDLFYEQYF. In nucleotides, the CDR3 is TGTGCCAGCAGCCGTCGGGATCTTTTTTACGAGCAGTACTTC.

The chain carries TRBV6-5 and TRBJ1-6; D not certain. Trimming removed 6 bases at V and 3 bases at J, with 12 bases between. Germline-derived CDR1 and CDR2 are MNHEY and SVGAGI. The CDR3 is 15 residues long. The CDR3 DNA follows: TGTGCCAGCAGCAACCGGGTCGACTATAATTCACCCCTCCACTTT. It is translated as CASSNRVDYNSPLHF.

This clonotype was observed a handful of times. The V gene is TRBV6-2 or TRBV6-3, the J gene TRBJ2-3; unclear D gene. The CDR3 spans 12 residues. The V gene's germline CDR1 is MNHEY and CDR2 SVGEGT. The V gene lost 5 bases and the J gene lost 4 bases, with 7 bases spanning the gap. The CDR3: CASSRGSDTQYF. CDR3 bases: TGTGCCAGCAGTCGTGGGTCAGATACGCAGTATTTT.

The chain couples TRBV28 to TRBJ2-7; weak D call: TRBD1 (6 bases). The CDR3 length is 14 residues. From germline, CDR1 is MDHEN and CDR2 SYDVKM. V dropped 5 bases and J dropped 5 bases, with 16 bases sitting between them. In DNA form, the CDR3 reads TGTGCCAGCAGTCCCGGGACACATCGGGACGAGCAGTACTTC. As protein: CASSPGTHRDEQYF.

This clonotype was found a few times. This chain links TRBV2 with TRBJ1-5; 8 nucleotides match TRBD1. The CDR3 is 14 amino acids. Germline V lookup: CDR1 SNHLY, CDR2 FYNNEI. V trimming: 4 bases; J trimming: 2 bases; junction bases outside the gene matches: 1. For the CDR3, the DNA is TGTGCCAGCAGTGTGGACAGGGGCAATCAGCCCCAGCATTTT. Translating gives CASSVDRGNQPQHF.

This clonotype occurred many times. V gene TRBV24-1 combines with J gene TRBJ1-1; D call uncertain. This CDR3 spans 11 amino acids. The V end was cut by 7 bases, the J end by 2 bases, with 4 bases between. Germline-derived CDR1 and CDR2 are KGHDR and SFDVKD. The CDR3 region has the DNA TGTGCCACCAGGGATAACACTGAAGCTTTCTTT. Translated: CATRDNTEAFF.

Only a few counts were recorded for this clonotype. The rearrangement links TRBV20-1 to TRBJ2-5, with TRBD1 matching over 12 bases. Germline loops: CDR1 DFQATT, CDR2 SNEGSKA (reference sequence). The junction had 8 bases not matched to a gene; V was cut back by 6 bases and J by 3 bases. The CDR3 extends over 15 amino acids. The CDR3 here is CSAAGTGGIEETQYF. The CDR3 nucleotides are TGCAGTGCCGCCGGGACAGGGGGCATCGAAGAGACCCAGTACTTC.

The V call is TRBV5-1, the J call TRBJ1-2, with TRBD1 matching 7 bases. Trimming removed 0 bases from V and 8 bases from J; junction bases left unmatched: 7. This CDR3 spans 14 amino acids. The germline V gene has CDR1 SGHRS and CDR2 YFSETQ. DNA for the CDR3: TGCGCCAGCAGCTTGGACAGGGGATCGCACGGCTACACCTTC. This codes for CASSLDRGSHGYTF.

This clonotype showed up many times. V gene TRBV12-3 or TRBV12-4 combines with J gene TRBJ2-3, with a weak D call TRBD2 (6 bases). The V end lost 5 bases, the J end lost 5 bases, and 20 bases lay between the germline ends. The CDR3 runs 16 residues. The CDR3 DNA reads TGTGCCAGCAGTCCACCCGGGGGTAGCGCCGGAGATACGCAGTATTTT. This gives the protein CASSPPGGSAGDTQYF.

This clonotype was detected only a few times. The rearrangement links TRBV11-2 to TRBJ1-4; D remains ambiguous. This CDR3 has 17 amino acids. CDR1 is SGHAT and CDR2 is FQNNGV in the germline V gene. Trimming stripped 1 base from V and 0 bases from J, with 12 bases between. This chain's CDR3 is CASSLVGGWATNEKLFF. The CDR3 DNA reads as TGTGCCAGCAGCTTAGTCGGTGGATGGGCAACTAATGAAAAACTGTTTTTT.

This clonotype was seen a few times. The chain joins TRBV19 to TRBJ1-5; 8 bases map to TRBD1. With V trimmed by 7 bases and J by 5 bases, 7 bases remained unmatched. The CDR3 length is 14 residues. The germline V gene has CDR1 LNHDA and CDR2 SQIVND (reference sequence). The CDR3 region is CASKGQEIDQPQHF. Written as DNA, the CDR3 is TGTGCCAGTAAGGGACAGGAAATAGATCAGCCCCAGCATTTT.

This clonotype was observed many times. The J gene is TRBJ1-5, the V gene TRBV6-5; unclear D gene. Trimming stripped 4 bases from V and 6 bases from J, with 7 bases between. CDR1 is MNHEY and CDR2 is SVGAGI in the germline V gene. This CDR3 is 12 amino acids long. The CDR3 protein is CASSFRGQPQHF. The CDR3 DNA reads as TGTGCCAGCAGTTTCCGGGGTCAGCCCCAGCATTTT.

V usage is TRBV4-1 and J usage is TRBJ2-7; D unresolved. CDR3 length: 16 amino acids. The V end was cut by 4 bases, the J end by 0 bases, with 16 bases between. The germline V gene has CDR1 MGHRA and CDR2 YSYEKL. Here the CDR3 reads CASSLHPGSSSYEQYF. For the CDR3, the DNA is TGCGCCAGCAGCCTACACCCGGGTTCCAGCTCCTACGAGCAGTACTTC.

This clonotype was detected a few times. The V call is TRBV15, the J call TRBJ1-1; the D is unclear. The germline gives CDR1 LNHNV, CDR2 YYDKDF (reference sequence). This CDR3 has 11 residues. The V end lost 10 bases, the J end lost 4 bases, and 10 bases lay between the germline ends. CDR3 protein: CARVWGTEAFF. DNA of the CDR3: TGTGCCAGGGTTTGGGGCACTGAAGCTTTCTTT.

The chain links TRBV5-4 to TRBJ2-7; D not certain. The length of the CDR3 is 13 residues. Trimming took off 0 bases at V and 1 base at J, with 5 bases between the two ends. The germline V gene has CDR1 SGHNT and CDR2 YYREEE (reference sequence). The CDR3 loop reads CASSLVGSYEQYF. The DNA for the CDR3 is TGTGCCAGCAGCTTGGTTGGGTCCTACGAGCAGTACTTC.

This rearrangement joins TRBV11-2 to TRBJ2-1, with 8 bases fitting TRBD2. This CDR3 has 16 amino acids. Germline V gene sequence: CDR1 SGHAT, CDR2 FQNNGV. V lost 5 bases and J lost 5; bases outside the gene matches: 11. In nucleotides, the CDR3 is TGTGCCAGCAGCCCCTCAGCGGGGGCCTACCACAATGAGCAGTTCTTC. It yields the protein CASSPSAGAYHNEQFF.

The chain carries TRBV7-9 and TRBJ2-3, with D perhaps matching TRBD1 (6 bases). Trimming took 4 bases from V and 5 from J, leaving 13 bases between them. CDR3 length: 14 amino acids. CDR1 is SEHNR, CDR2 FQNEAQ, per germline (reference sequence). For the CDR3, the DNA is TGTGCCAGCAGCTCCGCCCAGGGGAGAGATACGCAGTATTTT. Translating gives CASSSAQGRDTQYF.

In its sample, this clonotype was seen many times. The chain recombines TRBV5-1 with TRBJ2-4, with TRBD2 identical over 10 bases. The germline CDR1 and CDR2 sequences are SGHRS and YFSETQ. CDR3 length equals 22 residues. The ends lost 0 bases at V and 0 bases at J; junction bases unmatched: 18. CDR3 DNA: TGCGCCAGCAGCTTGGAGGGTAGCGGGGGGCCGGATGTTAAACTAGCCAAAAACATTCAGTACTTC. Translated: CASSLEGSGGPDVKLAKNIQYF.

This clonotype was seen at least ten times. Written as DNA, the CDR3 is TGTGCCAGCAGTTCCCCGACAGGGTACAAGAACACTGAAGCTTTCTTT. Protein sequence: CASSSPTGYKNTEAFF. The rearrangement links TRBV6-5 to TRBJ1-1; 7 bases agree with TRBD1. Germline-derived CDR1 and CDR2 are MNHEY and SVGAGI. With V trimmed by 4 bases and J by 1 base, 9 bases remained unmatched. There are 16 residues in the CDR3.